This is a list of T cell receptor beta chains from one sample in a study of blood T cell repertoires in COVID-19. Sequenced by immunoSEQ multiplex PCR; TCRdb stores in-frame clones only, minus some. This repertoire shows approximately 200,000 clones, approximately 80% found once; its top ten account for roughly 12%. Sequenced: peripheral blood. All receptors derive from a woman in her fifties or sixties with acute or convalescent COVID-19. Both conserved end residues are part of each CDR3. A D gene is named only where the DNA matches it firmly. Clone size appears in some rows only: once, few, many, or a class for an expanded clone.

d_call	j_call	v_call	clone_size	cdr3_aa	cdr3_nt
NA	TRBJ2-5	TRBV6-5	NA	CASSYGPLQETQYF	TGTGCCAGCAGTTACGGCCCTCTTCAAGAGACCCAGTACTTC
NA	TRBJ1-5	TRBV19	NA	CASSIDSSDQPQHF	TGTGCCAGTAGTATAGACTCTAGTGACCAGCCCCAGCATTTT
TRBD1	TRBJ2-2	TRBV7-6	NA	CASSRKTGQGLGELFF	TGTGCCAGCAGCCGAAAAACGGGACAGGGACTTGGGGAGCTGTTTTTT
NA	TRBJ2-3	TRBV5-8	NA	CASSLQSTDTQYF	TGTGCCAGCAGCTTACAAAGCACAGATACGCAGTATTTT
TRBD1	TRBJ1-4	TRBV28	NA	CASSRQGPNEKLFF	TGTGCCAGCAGTCGACAGGGACCGAATGAAAAACTGTTTTTT
NA	TRBJ2-3	TRBV29-1	NA	CSVVRSSGDTQYF	TGCAGCGTTGTGAGATCGTCTGGAGATACGCAGTATTTT
TRBD1	TRBJ1-6	TRBV4-1	many	CASSQWTGDNSPLHF	TGCGCCAGCAGCCAATGGACAGGGGATAATTCACCCCTCCACTTT
TRBD1	TRBJ1-2	TRBV28	NA	CASSLRTGNYGYTF	TGTGCCAGCAGTCTCAGGACAGGGAACTATGGCTACACCTTC
TRBD2	TRBJ2-7	TRBV28	NA	CASSPAGSSSYEQYF	TGTGCCAGCAGTCCAGCGGGATCCTCTTCCTACGAGCAGTACTTC
NA	TRBJ2-2	TRBV19	once	CASRLEPNTGELFF	TGTGCCAGTAGGTTAGAGCCGAACACCGGGGAGCTGTTTTTT
NA	TRBJ2-5	TRBV19	NA	CASSIGPQGTQYF	TGTGCCAGTAGTATCGGCCCCCAGGGGACCCAGTACTTC